This is a list of T cell receptor beta chains from one sample in a study of blood T cell repertoires in COVID-19. This table comes from immunoSEQ multiplex PCR, and its TCRdb copy is limited to in-frame clones, with some not included. The sample carries about 250,000 clones, around nine tenths recorded once. Input material: peripheral blood. Receptors originate from a woman between 40 and 50 years old who had recovered from COVID-19. The CDR3 runs from the conserved cysteine through the conserved F or W. A D gene is named only where the DNA matches it firmly. Not every row has a clone size; where given, it reads once, few, many or a size class.

J gene: TRBJ2-1; clone size: .; V gene: TRBV2; D gene: TRBD2; CDR3 DNA: TGTGCCAGCAGTCTAGGAGGGAGGGCAGCCTACAATGAGCAGTTCTTC; CDR3 protein: CASSLGGRAAYNEQFF
J gene: TRBJ1-2; clone size: .; V gene: TRBV9; D gene: TRBD1; CDR3 DNA: TGTGCCAGCAGCGTAGGGACAGGGACGGTTGGCTACACCTTC; CDR3 protein: CASSVGTGTVGYTF
J gene: TRBJ1-5; clone size: few; V gene: TRBV27; D gene: TRBD1; CDR3 DNA: TGTGCCAGCAGGACGGACAGGAATCAGCCCCAGCATTTT; CDR3 protein: CASRTDRNQPQHF
J gene: TRBJ2-2; clone size: .; V gene: TRBV24-1; D gene: .; CDR3 DNA: TGTGCCACCAGGTTACCTTGGACAGTGAACACCGGGGAGCTGTTTTTT; CDR3 protein: CATRLPWTVNTGELFF
J gene: TRBJ2-7; clone size: .; V gene: TRBV2; D gene: TRBD2; CDR3 DNA: TGTGCCAGCAGTGTCGGAGCGGGGGGGTACGAGCAGTACTTC; CDR3 protein: CASSVGAGGYEQYF
J gene: TRBJ2-7; clone size: .; V gene: TRBV28; D gene: TRBD2; CDR3 DNA: TGTGCCAGCAGTTTAAGCGGGGGGTCCTACGAGCAGTACTTC; CDR3 protein: CASSLSGGSYEQYF
J gene: TRBJ1-2; clone size: .; V gene: TRBV7-2; D gene: .; CDR3 DNA: TGTGCCAGCAGCTCAGCTTCGGGCTATGGCTACACCTTC; CDR3 protein: CASSSASGYGYTF
J gene: TRBJ2-3; clone size: .; V gene: TRBV21-1; D gene: .; CDR3 DNA: TGTGCCAGCAGTAAGATAGACAGGCCCGATACGCAGTATTTT; CDR3 protein: CASSKIDRPDTQYF
J gene: TRBJ1-2; clone size: .; V gene: TRBV19; D gene: TRBD1; CDR3 DNA: TGTGCCAGTAGTATTGGGGGACAGCAAAGTGTTAAGTTC; CDR3 protein: CASSIGGQQSVKF
J gene: TRBJ2-7; clone size: .; V gene: TRBV5-6; D gene: .; CDR3 DNA: TGTGCCAGCGGCCGCGGGCCGTCCTACGAGCAGTACTTC; CDR3 protein: CASGRGPSYEQYF
J gene: TRBJ2-7; clone size: .; V gene: TRBV5-5; D gene: TRBD2; CDR3 DNA: TGTGCCAGCAGCTTGGTACGGACTAGCGGAGAGCAGTACTTC; CDR3 protein: CASSLVRTSGEQYF
J gene: TRBJ1-3; clone size: .; V gene: TRBV9; D gene: .; CDR3 DNA: TGTGCCAGCAGTAAGGGGATCCAAGGAAACACCATATATTTT; CDR3 protein: CASSKGIQGNTIYF
J gene: TRBJ2-3; clone size: .; V gene: TRBV11-3; D gene: .; CDR3 DNA: TGTGCCAGCAGCTTAGAGGGGGTAGGGCAGGGGCCGCAGTATTTT; CDR3 protein: CASSLEGVGQGPQYF
J gene: TRBJ2-7; clone size: .; V gene: TRBV28; D gene: TRBD2; CDR3 DNA: TGTGCCAGCAGTTTACAGCCGCGGGGGTCATACGAGCAGTACTTC; CDR3 protein: CASSLQPRGSYEQYF
J gene: TRBJ1-6; clone size: .; V gene: TRBV6-5; D gene: .; CDR3 DNA: TGTGCCAGCAGTCGGACTACAAGCGAATTTTCAGCCCTCCACTTT; CDR3 protein: CASSRTTSEFSALHF
J gene: TRBJ1-2; clone size: .; V gene: TRBV5-8; D gene: TRBD1; CDR3 DNA: TGTGCCAGCAGGCGCCGGGACAGAGATTCTGGTGGCTACACCTTC; CDR3 protein: CASRRRDRDSGGYTF